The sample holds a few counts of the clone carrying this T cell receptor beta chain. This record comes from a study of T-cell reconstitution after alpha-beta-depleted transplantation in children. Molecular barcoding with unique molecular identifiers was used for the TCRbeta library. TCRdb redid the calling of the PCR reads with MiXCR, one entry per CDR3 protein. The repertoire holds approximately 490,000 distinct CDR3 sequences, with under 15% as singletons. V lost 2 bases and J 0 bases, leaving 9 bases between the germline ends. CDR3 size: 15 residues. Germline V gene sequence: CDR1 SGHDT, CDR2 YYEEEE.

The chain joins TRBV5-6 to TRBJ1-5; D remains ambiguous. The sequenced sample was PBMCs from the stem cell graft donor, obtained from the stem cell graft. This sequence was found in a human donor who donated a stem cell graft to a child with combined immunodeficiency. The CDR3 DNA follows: TGTGCCAGCAGCTTACAGATGCCTAGCAATCAGCCCCAGCATTTT. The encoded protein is CASSLQMPSNQPQHF.